Each of the 20 T cell receptor beta chains below was sequenced from the same sample in a study of blood T cells in healthy people across ages. Then a second PCR, running roughly 7 to 11 cycles, was carried out with a sample-barcoded 5' primer and a J-beta primer mix. TCRdb ran MiXCR on the 5' RACE reads and lists one entry per CDR3 protein. The sample includes about 970,000 distinct CDR3 sequences, roughly 47% of them seen just once. Sequencing was carried out using blood. Source of these receptors: a woman in her sixties or seventies in good health.

This chain joins TRBV5-6 and TRBJ2-3; 7 bases line up with TRBD2. V shed 2 bases and J 6 bases; nucleotides not matched to a gene: 9. Germline CDR1 reads SGHDT; CDR2 reads YYEEEE. CDR3 length: 15 residues. The CDR3 sequence: CASSFFAGVGDTQYF. CDR3 bases: TGTGCCAGCAGCTTCTTTGCGGGAGTCGGTGATACGCAGTATTTT.

The V gene is TRBV27, the J gene TRBJ2-3; D gene uncertain. Germline V lookup: CDR1 MNHEY, CDR2 SMNVEV (reference sequence). Trimming took off 3 bases at V and 3 bases at J, with 13 bases between the two ends. The CDR3 spans 15 residues. CDR3 protein: CASSFSSYRTDTQYF. CDR3 DNA: TGTGCCAGCAGTTTTAGTAGCTACCGAACAGATACGCAGTATTTT.

V usage is TRBV12-3 or TRBV12-4 and J usage is TRBJ2-3, with D possibly being TRBD2 (6 bases). The CDR3 is 16 residues long. With 6 bases removed from V and 4 bases from J, the gap between germline ends came to 20 bases. CDR3 in amino acids: CASSQTGSVRADTQYF. CDR3 nucleotides: TGTGCCAGCAGCCAAACCGGGAGTGTTCGAGCAGATACGCAGTATTTT.

This rearrangement joins TRBV4-3 to TRBJ2-7; D might be TRBD1 (6 bases). CDR3 length equals 17 residues. The germline CDR1 and CDR2 sequences are LGHNA and YSLEER. The V end lost 0 bases, the J end lost 3 bases, and 18 bases lay between the germline ends. The CDR3 bases are TGCGCCAGCAGCCAAGATATATCTGGTCAGGGGCGCTACGAGCAGTACTTC. Translation gives CASSQDISGQGRYEQYF.

The V call is TRBV6-6, the J call TRBJ1-2; a weak D match, TRBD1 (5 bases). The CDR3 is 16 amino acids. CDR1 MNHNY and CDR2 SVGAGI come from the germline V gene (reference sequence). The ends were cut back, 6 bases at V and 8 bases at J, with 25 bases in the middle. CDR3: CASRRSELDRDGGYTF. CDR3 bases: TGTGCCAGCAGACGGTCCGAACTCGACCGGGACGGGGGCTACACCTTC.

V is TRBV30 and J is TRBJ1-3; D is unresolved. The CDR3 consists of 12 residues. Germline V gives CDR1 GTSNPN, CDR2 SVGIG (reference sequence). Between the trimmed V and J ends, which lost 2 bases and 4 bases, there was a span of 6 bases. In nucleotides, the CDR3 is TGTGCCTGGAGTCCAACCGGAAACACCATATATTTT. It translates to CAWSPTGNTIYF.

The V and J genes are TRBV29-1 and TRBJ2-1, with D possibly matching TRBD2 (5 bases). The germline V gene encodes CDR1 SQVTM and CDR2 ANQGSEA. Deletions cut 5 bases from V and 3 bases from J, with 11 bases between. The CDR3 is 13 residues long. The CDR3 region is CSVRGSVYNEQFF. For the CDR3, the DNA is TGCAGCGTTCGGGGATCCGTCTACAATGAGCAGTTCTTC.

This chain uses TRBV7-3 with TRBJ1-2, with 7 bases that match TRBD1. Trimming removed 5 bases from V and 7 bases from J; junction bases left unmatched: 13. The CDR3 spans 15 residues. Germline V gene lookup returns CDR1 SGHTA and CDR2 FQGTGA. Here the CDR3 reads CASSLTGTDTGGYTF. CDR3 nucleotide sequence: TGTGCCAGCAGCCTCACAGGGACAGACACCGGTGGCTACACCTTC.

The CDR3 DNA reads TGCAGTGCTAGACCACCATATTTGAGCAATGAGCAGTTCTTC. This sequence encodes CSARPPYLSNEQFF. The chain links TRBV20-1 to TRBJ2-1; D gene uncertain. The CDR3 is made up of 14 amino acids. Germline CDR1 and CDR2: DFQATT and SNEGSKA (reference sequence). Between the trimmed V and J ends, which lost 2 bases and 6 bases, there was a span of 14 bases.

V is TRBV4-2 and J is TRBJ2-5, with 11 bases that match TRBD1. Matching the DNA end better, TRBJ2-7 makes the J call doubtful. The CDR3 length is 17 residues. Germline V gives CDR1 LGHNA, CDR2 YNFKEQ. Here the CDR3 reads CASSQEDRGPLGYEQYF. The DNA of the CDR3 is TGTGCCAGCAGCCAAGAGGACAGGGGGCCCCTAGGCTACGAGCAGTACTTC.

This clonotype was seen ten or more times. The J gene is TRBJ2-3, the V gene TRBV9; D remains ambiguous. V lost 0 bases and J 3 bases, leaving 2 bases between the germline ends. This CDR3 is built from 12 residues. The germline CDR1 and CDR2 sequences are SGDLS and YYNGEE. The CDR3 sequence is CASSVATDTQYF. The CDR3 DNA reads as TGTGCCAGCAGCGTAGCTACAGATACGCAGTATTTT.

V gene TRBV20-1 combines with J gene TRBJ2-3; D unresolved. This CDR3 is built from 15 residues. V was clipped by 3 bases and J by 6 bases, with 19 bases between them. Germline loops: CDR1 DFQATT, CDR2 SNEGSKA (reference sequence). Here the CDR3 DNA reads TGCAGTGCTAGGGGTTTGGGCCTCAACTCGGATACGCAGTATTTT. Translation: CSARGLGLNSDTQYF.

This chain uses TRBV30 with TRBJ2-7; tentative D call: TRBD1 (6 bases). Trimming shortened V by 7 bases and J by 2 bases, and 12 bases separated the two germline ends. This CDR3 has 12 amino acids. CDR1 GTSNPN and CDR2 SVGIG come from the germline V gene (reference sequence). For the CDR3, the DNA is TGTGCCTTGACAGGTAACGCCTACGAGCAGTACTTC. This sequence encodes CALTGNAYEQYF.

This rearrangement joins TRBV10-3 to TRBJ2-1; no firm D call. Trimming pared 8 bases from V and 2 bases from J, leaving 7 bases between. The germline V gene encodes CDR1 ENHRY and CDR2 SYGVKD. This CDR3 is built from 12 residues. Here the CDR3 reads CAIGLTYNEQFF. CDR3 nucleotides: TGTGCCATCGGCTTAACCTACAATGAGCAGTTCTTC.

This clonotype was found once. The chain uses TRBV12-3 or TRBV12-4 and TRBJ1-1; perhaps TRBD1 as D (5 bases). Trimming stripped 0 bases from V and 2 bases from J, with 13 bases between. The CDR3 has 16 amino acids. As DNA, the CDR3 is TGTGCCAGCAGTTTAGCGCCTGGGGCACCAAACACTGAAGCTTTCTTT. Translating it yields CASSLAPGAPNTEAFF.

The sample holds a few counts of this clonotype. The chain joins TRBV29-1 to TRBJ2-3; D possibly corresponds to TRBD2 (6 bases). Germline V lookup: CDR1 SQVTM, CDR2 ANQGSEA. The CDR3 length is 15 residues. The V gene lost 8 bases and the J gene lost 2 bases, with 20 bases spanning the gap. In nucleotides, the CDR3 is TGCAGCACGGGCCTTACAGCGGGTGCCACAGATACGCAGTATTTT. Translated, it gives CSTGLTAGATDTQYF.

The chain employs TRBV30 and TRBJ2-3; D gene ambiguous. The CDR3 spans 15 residues. V dropped 3 bases and J dropped 4 bases, with 17 bases sitting between them. Germline assignment: CDR1 GTSNPN and CDR2 SVGIG (reference sequence). The CDR3 protein is CAWRGWEGSPDTQYF. The CDR3 DNA follows: TGTGCCTGGAGGGGGTGGGAAGGGTCCCCAGATACGCAGTATTTT.

This clonotype has more than one count but fewer than ten. The CDR3 DNA reads as TGTGCCACCAGCAGGCCAGGGAAGTTACATGAGCAGTTCTTC. Encoded protein: CATSRPGKLHEQFF. The chain is built from TRBV15 and TRBJ2-1; TRBD1 might be the D (5 bases). The CDR3 sequence is 14 residues long. Germline V gene data show CDR1 as LNHNV and CDR2 as YYDKDF (reference sequence). V dropped 3 bases and J dropped 8 bases, with 14 bases sitting between them.

This clonotype was counted between two and nine times. This rearrangement joins TRBV4-2 to TRBJ1-6, with unresolved D. Germline assignment: CDR1 LGHNA and CDR2 YNFKEQ. Trimming cost V 0 bases and J 7 bases, with 4 bases left between them. The CDR3 sequence is 13 residues long. CDR3 residues: CASSQEPNSPLHF. CDR3 nucleotides: TGTGCCAGCAGCCAAGAGCCGAATTCACCCCTCCACTTT.

The chain couples TRBV2 to TRBJ2-1; no clear D gene. V lost 7 bases and J 8 bases, leaving 6 bases between the germline ends. CDR3 size: 10 residues. In germline, CDR1 is SNHLY, CDR2 FYNNEI. The CDR3 loop is CASTRDEQFF. In nucleotides, the CDR3 is TGTGCCAGCACGCGAGATGAGCAGTTCTTC.